This paragraph covers one T cell receptor beta chain sequence. The antigen is undetermined. A read error may produce the germline difference seen at one junction end. Sequenced material consisted of expressed TCRB transcripts (all of the isolated RNA was reverse transcribed). Assay: immunoSEQ multiplex PCR; the TCRdb copy retains only in-frame clones and omits some. In the table there are more than 55,000 clones, around half of which are singletons. The entry originates in a study of beta chain features in type 1 diabetes. Study-level results: TCRB CDR3s from Type 1 diabetes patients were moderately but significantly shorter in all four CD4+ subsets.

The germline V gene encodes CDR1 KGHSH and CDR2 LQKENI. CDR3 length equals 14 residues. V and J are TRBV18 and TRBJ2-4; D is possibly TRBD1 (5 bases). Material for sequencing was Tregs from blood. The origin of this receptor is a woman between 40 and 50 years old with type 1 diabetes. In DNA form, the CDR3 reads TGTGCCAGCTCCCTCGCAGGGCCCAAAAACATACAGTACTTC. Protein product: CASSLAGPKNIQYF.